Listed below are T cell receptor beta chains from one sample, sequenced in a study of cytomegalovirus exposure and HLA in healthy donors. Clones were read by immunoSEQ multiplex PCR, and TCRdb kept only the in-frame ones, dropping some. In the table there are 200,000 to 250,000 clones, approximately 79% of which are singletons. The sample taken for sequencing was PBMCs. The receptors derive from a man aged 18 to 29 in good health and CMV-seronegative. Both conserved end residues are part of each CDR3. Each record gives: V gene, D gene, J gene, clone size, CDR3 DNA, CDR3 protein. The D gene is left open where the match is weak. The size field is filled for only some rows; it gives once, few, many or a size class.

TRBV7-2	TRBD2	TRBJ2-1	-	TGTGCCAGCAGCGCGGGACTAGCGGGAGGTGAGCAGTTCTTC	CASSAGLAGGEQFF
TRBV27	-	TRBJ1-4	-	TGTGCCAGCAGCTCAGGGGTCCATGAAAAACTGTTTTTT	CASSSGVHEKLFF
TRBV19	TRBD2	TRBJ2-3	-	TGTGCCAGTACCCCAACCCTAGCGGGAGGAGCAGATACGCAGTATTTT	CASTPTLAGGADTQYF
TRBV7-6	TRBD2	TRBJ2-7	-	TGTGCCAGCAGCCCCAGTAGCGGGGGCCTCTACGAGCAGTACTTC	CASSPSSGGLYEQYF
TRBV11-1	-	TRBJ1-3	-	TGTGCCAGCAGCGACGACACCGGGGTCATATATTTT	CASSDDTGVIYF
TRBV6-5	-	TRBJ1-6	once	TGTGCCAGCAGTTACGGAGGGACCAGTTCACCCCTCCACTTT	CASSYGGTSSPLHF
TRBV9	-	TRBJ1-5	-	TGTGCCAGCAGCCGAACAGGGAACAATCAGCCCCAGCATTTT	CASSRTGNNQPQHF
TRBV5-1	-	TRBJ2-7	few	TGCGCCAGCAGCTTACAGGCCTCATCCTACGAGCAGTACTTC	CASSLQASSYEQYF
TRBV11-3	TRBD1	TRBJ2-7	-	TGTGCCAGCAGCATGGGACAGAACGAGCAGTACTTC	CASSMGQNEQYF
TRBV7-6	-	TRBJ2-7	-	TGTGCCAGCAGCTCCTACGACGAGCAGTACTTC	CASSSYDEQYF
TRBV11-1	TRBD2	TRBJ2-1	-	TGTGCCAGCAGCTTACCGAAAGTAGCGGGGGAACAAGACCATGAGCAGTTCTTC	CASSLPKVAGEQDHEQFF
TRBV7-9	-	TRBJ2-3	-	TGTGCCAGCAGCCCGGGGATAGATACGCAGTATTTT	CASSPGIDTQYF
TRBV29-1	TRBD2	TRBJ2-7	-	TGCAGCGTTGGGACTAGGATGGACGAGCAGTACTTC	CSVGTRMDEQYF
TRBV6-4	TRBD2	TRBJ2-7	-	TGTGCCACCCTGGGAGGTTTAGCGGGAGGCTCCTACGAGCAGTACTTC	CATLGGLAGGSYEQYF
TRBV30	TRBD1	TRBJ2-7	few	TGTGCCTTCCAACAGGGGGCCTTATTCAACGAGCAGTACTTC	CAFQQGALFNEQYF
TRBV6-8	-	TRBJ2-3	-	TGTGCCAGCAGACCGCGGCCGAACCCAGATACGCAGTATTTT	CASRPRPNPDTQYF
TRBV7-8	TRBD1	TRBJ1-4	-	TGTGCCAGCAGCTCAGCCGGGACAGGGCCTGAAAAACTGTTTTTT	CASSSAGTGPEKLFF
TRBV7-8	-	TRBJ2-5	-	TGTGCCAGCAGCATTTTCTACAGGGAAGGGGAGACCCAGTACTTC	CASSIFYREGETQYF
TRBV5-6	TRBD1	TRBJ1-1	-	TGTGCCAGCAGCTTGGCCAAGACAGGGGGCACTGAAGCTTTCTTT	CASSLAKTGGTEAFF
TRBV7-6	TRBD1	TRBJ1-1	-	TGTGCCAGCAGGGCCCTACAGGGGGCTAAAGTTGAAGCTTTCTTT	CASRALQGAKVEAFF
TRBV27	-	TRBJ1-4	few	TGTGCCAGCAGTTTATCGGCGGTTAATGAAAAACTGTTTTTT	CASSLSAVNEKLFF
TRBV7-7	-	TRBJ1-1	few	TGTGCTAGCAGCAAGACAAGTACCACTGAAGCTTTCTTT	CASSKTSTTEAFF
TRBV9	TRBD1	TRBJ2-7	-	TGTGCCAGCAGCGACCCCGGGACAGGGTCTTACGAGCAGTACTTC	CASSDPGTGSYEQYF
TRBV30	TRBD1	TRBJ2-2	-	TGTGCCTGGGCCTTAAAGGGGGCATGGACCGGGGAGCTGTTTTTT	CAWALKGAWTGELFF
TRBV28	TRBD2	TRBJ2-3	-	TGTGCCAGCAGTTTCCCTTTCTTAGCGGGAGGCACAGATACGCAGTATTTT	CASSFPFLAGGTDTQYF
TRBV7-3	-	TRBJ2-1	few	TGTGCCAGCAGCTTAACACCCTCACAGGGCTGGAAGAATGAGCAGTTCTTC	CASSLTPSQGWKNEQFF
TRBV5-1	-	TRBJ2-7	few	TGCGCCAGCAGCTTGAACGGGGGACCTTTCGTCGAGCAGTACTTC	CASSLNGGPFVEQYF
TRBV30	-	TRBJ1-2	-	TGTGGGGGCAGGGTGTACTATGGCTACACCTTC	CGGRVYYGYTF
TRBV2	TRBD2	TRBJ2-2	many	TGTGCCAGCAGAGCGAGCGGGGGGCGCACCGGGGAGCTGTTTTTT	CASRASGGRTGELFF
TRBV27	TRBD2	TRBJ2-7	-	TGTGCCAGCAGTTCCCCGACTAGCGGGGTAAAATCCTACGAGCAGTACTTC	CASSSPTSGVKSYEQYF
TRBV18	TRBD1	TRBJ1-2	-	TGTGCCAGCACGCCCGGCGGACAGGATTCAGGGGGCTACACCTTC	CASTPGGQDSGGYTF
TRBV19	-	TRBJ2-3	few	TGTGCCAGTAGTATTAACGGACAAGGGAAGTTCACAGATACGCAGTATTTT	CASSINGQGKFTDTQYF
TRBV30	-	TRBJ1-2	once	TGTGCCTGGAGTGTGGGCACCAAAGCTAACTATGGCTACACCTTC	CAWSVGTKANYGYTF
TRBV6-5	TRBD1	TRBJ2-4	-	TGTGCCAGCAGCTTTATGGGACAGCAAAACATTCAGTACTTC	CASSFMGQQNIQYF
TRBV2	TRBD2	TRBJ2-2	-	TGTGCCAGCAGTGAGTCGGGGGGTATAGGCACCGGGGAGCTGTTTTTT	CASSESGGIGTGELFF
TRBV7-8	TRBD2	TRBJ2-7	-	TGTGCCAGCAGCCCTTCGACTAGCGGGAGGCCCTCTGACTACGAGCAGTACTTC	CASSPSTSGRPSDYEQYF
TRBV7-8	-	TRBJ1-1	-	TGTGCCAGCAGCTTAGGGACAGTCGATGAAGCTTTCTTT	CASSLGTVDEAFF
TRBV15	-	TRBJ1-3	-	TGTGCCACGCAGCCGGGATCTGGAAACACCATATATTTT	CATQPGSGNTIYF
TRBV7-3	-	TRBJ2-3	-	TGTGCCAGCTCCGGAGGGGCCACCACAGATACGCAGTATTTT	CASSGGATTDTQYF
TRBV5-1	-	TRBJ2-3	-	TGCGCCAGCAGCCCCGGGAGTATCGCAGATACGCAGTATTTT	CASSPGSIADTQYF
TRBV5-1	TRBD2	TRBJ2-7	-	TGCGCCAGCAGCTTGGGCACTAGCGGCTACGAGCAGTACTTC	CASSLGTSGYEQYF
TRBV19	-	TRBJ1-1	few	TGTGCCAGTAGTGCTATGGCGGGGAACACTGAAGCTTTCTTT	CASSAMAGNTEAFF
TRBV9	-	TRBJ2-1	-	TGTGCCAGCAGCGAGTTCGCGGGGTCGTTCCTGTGTGAGCAGTTCTTC	CASSEFAGSFLCEQFF
TRBV7-3	-	TRBJ2-5	once	TGTGCCAGCAGCTTAAGTCGGGTAGAGACCCAGTACTTC	CASSLSRVETQYF
TRBV9	-	TRBJ2-3	-	TGTGCCAGCAGCGTAGGACAGGGAGGAGATACGCAGTATTTT	CASSVGQGGDTQYF
TRBV7-2	TRBD1	TRBJ2-3	-	TGTGCCAGCAGCTTGTTACAGGGGGCAAGGCTCACAGATACGCAGTATTTT	CASSLLQGARLTDTQYF
TRBV5-1	TRBD2	TRBJ2-1	-	TGCGCCAGCAGCTTGGAGGGACTAGCGACCAATGAGCAGTTCTTC	CASSLEGLATNEQFF
TRBV28	TRBD1	TRBJ2-1	-	TGTGCCAGCAGTTGGGCCGGGACAGGGAATCGCGGGAGCTCCTACAATGAGCAGTTCTTC	CASSWAGTGNRGSSYNEQFF
TRBV27	-	TRBJ1-2	-	TGTGCCAGCAGTCCCCTGAGTCACTATGGCTACACCTTC	CASSPLSHYGYTF
TRBV2	TRBD1	TRBJ1-5	-	TGTGCCAGCAGGGGACAGGGGTGGCAGCCCCAGCATTTT	CASRGQGWQPQHF
TRBV14	-	TRBJ1-2	-	TGTGCCAGCAGCCAAAATCCCGCGGGCTATGGCTACACCTTC	CASSQNPAGYGYTF
TRBV29-1	TRBD1	TRBJ1-5	-	TGCAGCGTTGGGCAGGGGGGCAATCAGCCCCAGCATTTT	CSVGQGGNQPQHF
TRBV2	TRBD2	TRBJ2-1	-	TGTGCCAGCAGAGGTACCGGGACTAGCGGACACAATGAGCAGTTCTTC	CASRGTGTSGHNEQFF
TRBV5-1	TRBD2	TRBJ2-5	-	TGCGCCAGCAGTCCTGACCTTCTAGCGGGGGGGCCGGGTGAGACCCAGTACTTC	CASSPDLLAGGPGETQYF
TRBV7-7	-	TRBJ2-2	-	TGTGCTAGCAGCTTAGGAGGTAGTGGGGAGCTGTTTTTT	CASSLGGSGELFF